This entry features one T cell receptor beta chain sequence. These data come from a study of blood T cell repertoires in COVID-19. Study-wide background: The study drew acute and convalescent COVID-19 samples from the United States, Italy and Spain. In each case, the material was cDNA or gDNA derived from T cells, B-cell-depleted T cells, or PBMCs.

In the original workflow: Amplified reference gene primers provided the basis for estimating nucleated cell counts. Some clones are missing from TCRdb's copy, which holds only in-frame ones; the method was immunoSEQ multiplex PCR. V and J calls and clone size come straight from that table; D and trimming were deduced from the DNA. The sample carries 25,000 to 35,000 clones, 91% recorded once. Germline loops: CDR1 SGHRS, CDR2 YFSETQ. V shed 1 base, J shed 0 bases, and the junction held 5 bases outside the gene matches. This CDR3 contains 16 residues. The sample consisted of peripheral blood. The TCR sequence derives from a human donor with active COVID-19. The donor label of this sample is uncertain. The chain employs TRBV5-1 and TRBJ2-5, with TRBD2 matching over 8 bases. CDR3 nucleotides: TGCGCCAGCAGCTTGCGGGGGGGCCCGTACCAAGAGACCCAGTACTTC. This translates into CASSLRGGPYQETQYF.